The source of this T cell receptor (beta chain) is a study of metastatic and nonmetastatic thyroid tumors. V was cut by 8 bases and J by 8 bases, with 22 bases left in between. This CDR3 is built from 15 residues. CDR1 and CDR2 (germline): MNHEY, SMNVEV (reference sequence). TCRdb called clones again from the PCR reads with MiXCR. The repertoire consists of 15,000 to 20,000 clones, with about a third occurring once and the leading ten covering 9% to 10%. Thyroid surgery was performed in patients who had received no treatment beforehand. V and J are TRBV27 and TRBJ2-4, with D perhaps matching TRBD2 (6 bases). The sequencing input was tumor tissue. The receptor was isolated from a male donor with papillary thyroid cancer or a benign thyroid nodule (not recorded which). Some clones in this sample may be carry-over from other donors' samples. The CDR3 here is CASRAPGVRNDIQYF. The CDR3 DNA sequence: TGTGCCAGCCGGGCCCCGGGGGTGAGAAATGACATTCAGTACTTC.